The 9 T cell receptor beta chains below all came from one sample that was sequenced in a study of shared clonotypes between healthy human individuals. Data came from immunoSEQ multiplex PCR; TCRdb stores just in-frame clones and leaves some out. The sample includes about 730,000 clones, over 55% of them seen just once. The sequencing sample was made of memory CD4+ T cells sorted from blood. This sample's subset: CD45RA-negative fraction. The source of these receptors is a woman aged 30 to 39 in good health.

The chain joins TRBV27 to TRBJ2-7; D may correspond to TRBD1 or TRBD2 (5 bases each). Per germline, CDR1 MNHEY and CDR2 SMNVEV (reference sequence). V dropped 6 bases and J dropped 3 bases, with 18 bases sitting between them. The CDR3 is made up of 15 amino acids. The CDR3 DNA follows: TGTGCCAGCAGAGCGAGGGGCGTGAATGGCTACGAGCAGTACTTC. Residues: CASRARGVNGYEQYF.

Regarding this clone: Other DNA sequences of this sample code for an identical CDR3. V is TRBV28 and J is TRBJ2-7; no clear D gene. From germline, CDR1 is MDHEN and CDR2 SYDVKM. The CDR3 sequence is 11 residues long. The V gene lost 4 bases and the J gene lost 4 bases, with 5 bases spanning the gap. CDR3 bases: TGTGCCAGCAGTTCCGAGTACGAGCAGTACTTC. This sequence encodes CASSSEYEQYF.

This clone was detected ten times or more. The chain employs TRBV19 and TRBJ2-1; either TRBD1 or TRBD2 may fit D (5 bases each). Trimming pared 4 bases from V and 5 bases from J, leaving 12 bases between. This CDR3 comprises 14 residues. The germline CDR1 and CDR2 sequences are LNHDA and SQIVND (reference sequence). The CDR3 coding sequence is TGTGCCAGTAGTACCCGGGACCTAAACAATGAGCAGTTCTTC. It is translated as CASSTRDLNNEQFF.

The chain joins TRBV11-2 to TRBJ2-7; D unresolved. V lost 5 bases and J lost 3, with 17 bases in between. There are 15 residues in the CDR3. CDR1 SGHAT and CDR2 FQNNGV come from the germline V gene. The DNA of the CDR3 is TGTGCCAGCAGCACCGGACGGCCTTGGGGCTACGAGCAGTACTTC. Translating it yields CASSTGRPWGYEQYF.

The rearrangement joins TRBV6-6 to TRBJ1-5; TRBD1 might be the D (5 bases). The CDR3 length is 16 residues. Germline V gene data show CDR1 as MNHNY and CDR2 as SVGAGI (reference sequence). With 3 bases removed from V and 1 base from J, the gap between germline ends came to 13 bases. The CDR3: CASSYNGGRSNQPQHF. CDR3 bases: TGTGCCAGCAGTTATAATGGGGGGAGAAGCAATCAGCCCCAGCATTTT.

The chain combines TRBV20-1 with TRBJ2-7; D not certain. Germline CDR1 reads DFQATT; CDR2 reads SNEGSKA (reference sequence). CDR3 length: 11 amino acids. V was pared by 3 bases and J by 5 bases, with 8 bases between. The CDR3 loop is CSASPDHEQYF. CDR3 in DNA: TGCAGTGCTAGTCCCGACCACGAGCAGTACTTC.

The J gene is TRBJ2-7, the V gene TRBV5-4; no firm D call. The CDR3 length is 15 residues. The germline gives CDR1 SGHNT, CDR2 YYREEE (reference sequence). V dropped 4 bases and J dropped 6 bases, with 20 bases sitting between them. CDR3: CASSREVEPVIEQYF. The CDR3 DNA reads as TGTGCCAGCAGCCGCGAGGTGGAGCCGGTAATCGAGCAGTACTTC.

On this clone itself: Other DNA sequences in this sample translate to the same CDR3. CDR3 in amino acids: CASSSQGSYGYTF. CDR3 nucleotides: TGTGCCAGCAGTAGTCAGGGATCCTATGGCTACACCTTC. The chain recombines TRBV27 with TRBJ1-2, with a weak D call TRBD1 (5 bases). With 5 bases removed from V and 4 bases from J, the gap between germline ends came to 11 bases. The CDR3 length is 13 residues. Germline values: CDR1 MNHEY, CDR2 SMNVEV (reference sequence).

The chain carries TRBV30 and TRBJ2-2, with D maybe TRBD2 (7 bases). CDR1 GTSNPN and CDR2 SVGIG come from the germline V gene (reference sequence). Trimming pared 3 bases from V and 2 bases from J, leaving 16 bases between. This CDR3 is 16 amino acids long. CDR3 in amino acids: CAWRRGTITNTGELFF. The CDR3 DNA reads as TGTGCCTGGAGGAGGGGGACTATAACAAACACCGGGGAGCTGTTTTTT.